The source of this TCR beta chain is a study of read filtering for tumor transcriptome and immune sequencing. General observations from the study: RNA-seq captured clonotypes less deeply and reliably than IR-seq.

The library was built from about 0.4 ug RNA with molecular barcoded adaptors for alpha/delta and beta/gamma chains. TCRdb itself ran the reads through MiXCR, one entry per CDR3 protein. This table has fewer than 150,000 distinct CDR3 sequences, about an eighth appearing once. Germline V gene data show CDR1 as SGHKS and CDR2 as YYEKEE (reference sequence). The V gene lost 3 bases and the J gene lost 1 base, with 11 bases spanning the gap. The CDR3 is 15 amino acids. This clonotype was seen ten or more times. Its antigen remains unknown. The rearrangement joins TRBV5-5 to TRBJ2-1; TRBD2 might be the D (6 bases). The sequence was obtained from a donor over 35 with multiple myeloma. The sequenced material came from a population of CD138-negative cells sorted from bone marrow. The DNA for the CDR3 is TGTGCCAGCAGCTCACCGGGAGAGTCCTACAATGAGCAGTTCTTC. Amino acid sequence: CASSSPGESYNEQFF.